These T cell receptor beta chains were read from a single sample in a study of T cells in tumors after PD-1 blockade. The data were produced by immunoSEQ multiplex PCR, yet TCRdb's version contains in-frame clones alone and is incomplete. The table lists tens of thousands of clones, approximately 78% of them singletons. The sequenced sample was PBMCs, obtained before anti-PD-1 treatment. These TCRs come from a human donor with basal cell carcinoma. CDR3s include the opening cysteine and the closing phenylalanine or tryptophan. The D gene is left open where the match is weak. Clone size, where shown, is once, few, many, or a class for clones that have expanded.

D gene: TRBD1; J gene: TRBJ1-4; clone size: .; V gene: TRBV5-4; CDR3 protein: CASSSTGEGEKLFF; CDR3 DNA: TGTGCCAGCAGCTCGACAGGGGAAGGTGAAAAACTGTTTTTT
D gene: TRBD1; J gene: TRBJ1-4; clone size: .; V gene: TRBV5-1; CDR3 protein: CASSSTGGENEKLFF; CDR3 DNA: TGCGCCAGCAGCTCTACAGGGGGTGAGAATGAAAAACTGTTTTTT
D gene: .; J gene: TRBJ2-2; clone size: .; V gene: TRBV24-1; CDR3 protein: CATSAGVGGGELFF; CDR3 DNA: TGTGCCACCAGCGCAGGGGTAGGCGGCGGGGAGCTGTTTTTT
D gene: .; J gene: TRBJ1-3; clone size: .; V gene: TRBV7-9; CDR3 protein: CASSNSGRNSGNTIYF; CDR3 DNA: TGTGCCAGCAGCAACTCCGGACGGAACTCTGGAAACACCATATATTTT
D gene: .; J gene: TRBJ1-6; clone size: few; V gene: TRBV28; CDR3 protein: CASSLERDRINSPLHF; CDR3 DNA: TGTGCCAGCAGTTTAGAGAGAGACAGGATTAATTCACCCCTCCACTTT
D gene: .; J gene: TRBJ2-4; clone size: .; V gene: TRBV11-3; CDR3 protein: CASSLDPHGSGIQYF; CDR3 DNA: TGTGCCAGCAGCTTAGATCCCCACGGGAGTGGGATTCAGTACTTC
D gene: TRBD2; J gene: TRBJ2-7; clone size: .; V gene: TRBV6-2/TRBV6-3; CDR3 protein: CASSSLAGVPFEYF; CDR3 DNA: TGTGCCAGCAGCTCACTAGCGGGAGTCCCCTTCGAGTACTTC
D gene: TRBD2; J gene: TRBJ2-1; clone size: .; V gene: TRBV9; CDR3 protein: CASSVGSGRAGNEQFF; CDR3 DNA: TGTGCCAGCAGCGTAGGAAGCGGGAGGGCGGGGAATGAGCAGTTCTTC
D gene: TRBD1; J gene: TRBJ1-4; clone size: .; V gene: TRBV7-9; CDR3 protein: CASGIGQGAASEKLFF; CDR3 DNA: TGTGCCAGCGGTATCGGACAGGGGGCCGCGTCTGAAAAACTGTTTTTT
D gene: .; J gene: TRBJ2-2; clone size: .; V gene: TRBV19; CDR3 protein: CASSFFLNRQIANTGELFF; CDR3 DNA: TGTGCCAGTAGTTTTTTCCTGAACAGACAAATCGCGAACACCGGGGAGCTGTTTTTT
D gene: .; J gene: TRBJ1-1; clone size: .; V gene: TRBV7-8; CDR3 protein: CASSIYRRAFTEAFF; CDR3 DNA: TGTGCCAGCAGCATATATCGGAGGGCTTTCACTGAAGCTTTCTTT
D gene: .; J gene: TRBJ1-2; clone size: .; V gene: TRBV27; CDR3 protein: CASSYKGYGYTF; CDR3 DNA: TGTGCCAGCAGTTATAAGGGCTATGGCTACACCTTC
D gene: .; J gene: TRBJ2-3; clone size: .; V gene: TRBV5-4; CDR3 protein: CASSLAMGNTQYF; CDR3 DNA: TGTGCCAGCAGCTTGGCAATGGGGAATACGCAGTATTTT
D gene: .; J gene: TRBJ2-1; clone size: .; V gene: TRBV3-1/TRBV3-2; CDR3 protein: CASSQQPGTYNEQFF; CDR3 DNA: TGTGCCAGCAGCCAACAGCCGGGAACCTACAATGAGCAGTTCTTC
D gene: .; J gene: TRBJ1-6; clone size: .; V gene: TRBV27; CDR3 protein: CASSAISSPLHF; CDR3 DNA: TGTGCCAGCAGTGCCATATCTTCACCCCTCCACTTT
D gene: TRBD1; J gene: TRBJ1-6; clone size: .; V gene: TRBV6-4; CDR3 protein: CASSSPPGQGFHKSPLHF; CDR3 DNA: TGTGCCAGCAGTTCTCCCCCGGGACAGGGGTTTCATAAGTCACCCCTCCACTTT
D gene: .; J gene: TRBJ1-5; clone size: once; V gene: TRBV28; CDR3 protein: CASSPVGGQLTQPQHF; CDR3 DNA: TGTGCCAGCAGTCCTGTTGGAGGACAATTGACACAGCCCCAGCATTTT
D gene: .; J gene: TRBJ2-7; clone size: .; V gene: TRBV10-3; CDR3 protein: CAISGGAGDEQYF; CDR3 DNA: TGTGCCATCAGTGGGGGGGCTGGGGACGAGCAGTACTTC
D gene: .; J gene: TRBJ1-2; clone size: .; V gene: TRBV5-8; CDR3 protein: CASSFPGRANYGYTF; CDR3 DNA: TGTGCCAGCAGCTTCCCCGGGCGAGCTAACTATGGCTACACCTTC
D gene: TRBD1; J gene: TRBJ2-1; clone size: few; V gene: TRBV7-2; CDR3 protein: CASSFGTGQGDHNEQFF; CDR3 DNA: TGTGCCAGCAGCTTTGGGACGGGACAGGGAGACCACAATGAGCAGTTCTTC
D gene: TRBD2; J gene: TRBJ2-1; clone size: .; V gene: TRBV5-4; CDR3 protein: CASSSGGLAGDPNEQFF; CDR3 DNA: TGTGCCAGCAGCTCTGGCGGACTAGCGGGGGACCCGAATGAGCAGTTCTTC
D gene: .; J gene: TRBJ1-6; clone size: .; V gene: TRBV6-5; CDR3 protein: CASTPRGRGNSPLHF; CDR3 DNA: TGTGCCAGCACTCCTCGAGGGCGGGGGAATTCACCCCTCCACTTT
D gene: .; J gene: TRBJ2-3; clone size: few; V gene: TRBV28; CDR3 protein: CASSPPERITDTQYF; CDR3 DNA: TGTGCCAGCAGTCCCCCTGAGCGGATCACAGATACGCAGTATTTT
D gene: TRBD1; J gene: TRBJ1-4; clone size: .; V gene: TRBV19; CDR3 protein: CASSMPTTGQNEKLFF; CDR3 DNA: TGTGCCAGTAGTATGCCCACCACGGGACAGAATGAAAAACTGTTTTTT
D gene: .; J gene: TRBJ1-2; clone size: .; V gene: TRBV7-2; CDR3 protein: CASQKPGGAGGYTF; CDR3 DNA: TGTGCCAGCCAAAAGCCGGGGGGCGCAGGCGGCTACACCTTC
D gene: .; J gene: TRBJ1-2; clone size: .; V gene: TRBV7-2; CDR3 protein: CASSLESGRQAGTGYTF; CDR3 DNA: TGTGCCAGCAGCTTAGAATCGGGTCGGCAGGCTGGAACTGGCTACACCTTC
D gene: TRBD1; J gene: TRBJ1-2; clone size: .; V gene: TRBV29-1; CDR3 protein: CSVVTGAHYGYTF; CDR3 DNA: TGCAGCGTTGTGACAGGGGCCCACTATGGCTACACCTTC
D gene: .; J gene: TRBJ2-4; clone size: .; V gene: TRBV19; CDR3 protein: CASSIDHQGAAKPKNIQYF; CDR3 DNA: TGTGCCAGTAGTATAGATCACCAGGGCGCCGCTAAGCCCAAAAACATTCAGTACTTC
D gene: TRBD1; J gene: TRBJ1-6; clone size: .; V gene: TRBV27; CDR3 protein: CASSSRTGRSPLHF; CDR3 DNA: TGTGCCAGCAGTTCCCGGACAGGGCGGTCACCCCTCCACTTT
D gene: .; J gene: TRBJ1-5; clone size: .; V gene: TRBV3-1/TRBV3-2; CDR3 protein: CASSPTRDNQPQHF; CDR3 DNA: TGTGCCAGCAGCCCCACTCGGGACAATCAGCCCCAGCATTTT
D gene: .; J gene: TRBJ2-3; clone size: .; V gene: TRBV5-5; CDR3 protein: CASSFSAQASSDTQYF; CDR3 DNA: TGTGCCAGCAGCTTCTCGGCACAGGCAAGCTCAGATACGCAGTATTTT
D gene: .; J gene: TRBJ2-6; clone size: .; V gene: TRBV30; CDR3 protein: CAWRGPTSGANVLTF; CDR3 DNA: TGTGCCTGGAGGGGCCCGACATCTGGGGCCAACGTCCTGACTTTC
D gene: TRBD1; J gene: TRBJ2-1; clone size: .; V gene: TRBV4-3; CDR3 protein: CASSRMPQQGYNEQFF; CDR3 DNA: TGCGCCAGCAGCCGTATGCCGCAACAGGGGTACAATGAGCAGTTCTTC
D gene: .; J gene: TRBJ1-6; clone size: .; V gene: TRBV6-6; CDR3 protein: CASSYSQGGNSPLHF; CDR3 DNA: TGTGCCAGCAGTTACTCGCAGGGTGGCAATTCACCCCTCCACTTT
D gene: TRBD1; J gene: TRBJ1-1; clone size: .; V gene: TRBV15; CDR3 protein: CATSRATGWAEAFF; CDR3 DNA: TGTGCCACCAGCAGAGCGACAGGGTGGGCTGAAGCTTTCTTT
D gene: .; J gene: TRBJ1-2; clone size: .; V gene: TRBV6-6; CDR3 protein: CASSYSGHYGYTF; CDR3 DNA: TGTGCCAGCAGTTACTCGGGTCACTATGGCTACACCTTC
D gene: TRBD1; J gene: TRBJ2-7; clone size: few; V gene: TRBV19; CDR3 protein: CASLGQGQYEQYF; CDR3 DNA: TGTGCCAGCTTGGGACAGGGGCAATACGAGCAGTACTTC
D gene: .; J gene: TRBJ1-1; clone size: few; V gene: TRBV2; CDR3 protein: CASSRTDKAFF; CDR3 DNA: TGTGCCAGCAGCCGGACCGATAAAGCTTTCTTT
D gene: .; J gene: TRBJ2-7; clone size: .; V gene: TRBV28; CDR3 protein: CASSLLAGPTYEQYF; CDR3 DNA: TGTGCCAGCAGTTTACTGGCAGGGCCAACCTACGAGCAGTACTTC
D gene: .; J gene: TRBJ1-5; clone size: .; V gene: TRBV5-6; CDR3 protein: CASSPGTGGNQPQHF; CDR3 DNA: TGTGCCAGCAGCCCGGGGACCGGGGGAAATCAGCCCCAGCATTTT
D gene: .; J gene: TRBJ1-6; clone size: few; V gene: TRBV5-1; CDR3 protein: CASSLRGGSYNSPLHF; CDR3 DNA: TGCGCCAGCAGCTTGCGGGGAGGCTCCTATAATTCACCCCTCCACTTT
D gene: .; J gene: TRBJ1-2; clone size: .; V gene: TRBV6-5; CDR3 protein: CASSPTGRGGYTF; CDR3 DNA: TGTGCCAGCAGCCCAACCGGAAGGGGAGGCTACACCTTC
D gene: TRBD1; J gene: TRBJ1-2; clone size: .; V gene: TRBV28; CDR3 protein: CASFPWGQGARRLYGYTF; CDR3 DNA: TGTGCCAGCTTCCCTTGGGGACAGGGGGCGAGACGCCTCTATGGCTACACCTTC
D gene: TRBD1; J gene: TRBJ1-2; clone size: .; V gene: TRBV6-6; CDR3 protein: CASSSRQGATYGYTF; CDR3 DNA: TGTGCCAGCAGTTCCCGACAGGGGGCGACCTATGGCTACACCTTC
D gene: .; J gene: TRBJ1-1; clone size: .; V gene: TRBV3-1/TRBV3-2; CDR3 protein: CASSQDQWNTEAFF; CDR3 DNA: TGTGCCAGCAGCCAAGATCAATGGAACACTGAAGCTTTCTTT